The clone carrying this T cell receptor (beta chain) was seen repeatedly, ten times or more. Its specificity is not known. Together with thyroid ultrasound, orbital computed tomography, serum thyroxine and TRAb, clinical symptoms were used for diagnoses. The data derive from a study of T cells in Graves' hyperthyroidism and ophthalmopathy. Study background: The blood sample was taken at first diagnosis, before treatment began. General observations from the study: Clonotypes that were expanded in thyroid above 0.001 mostly appeared in blood too.

CDR3 size: 11 residues. The germline V gene encodes CDR1 MNHNS and CDR2 SASEGT. Trimming took off 5 bases at V and 7 bases at J, with 9 bases between the two ends. Amplification of TCR beta CDR3 regions used RNA as the template. The TCR CDR3 first-round RT-PCR relied on the HTBI primer set. Each CDR3 protein is one row after TCRdb ran MiXCR on the multiplex PCR reads. The table includes a few hundred thousand distinct CDR3 sequences, more than 20% detected once. The receptor's source is a man aged 18-30 years with Graves' hyperthyroidism. What was sequenced was blood. The V call is TRBV6-1, the J call TRBJ2-7; D gene unclear. The CDR3 region is CASSKVGEQYF. CDR3 DNA sequence: TGTGCCAGCAGTAAAGTTGGGGAGCAGTACTTC.